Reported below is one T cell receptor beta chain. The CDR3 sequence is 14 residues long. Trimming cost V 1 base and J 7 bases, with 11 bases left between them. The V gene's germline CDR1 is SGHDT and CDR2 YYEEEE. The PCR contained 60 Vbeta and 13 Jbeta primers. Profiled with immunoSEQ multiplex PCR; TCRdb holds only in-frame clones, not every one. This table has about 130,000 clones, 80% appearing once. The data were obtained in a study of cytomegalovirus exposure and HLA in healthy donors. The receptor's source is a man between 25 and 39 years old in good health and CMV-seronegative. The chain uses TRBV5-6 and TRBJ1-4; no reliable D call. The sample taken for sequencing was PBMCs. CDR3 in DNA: TGTGCCAGCAGCTTGACAGCAGCACGTGAAAAACTGTTTTTT. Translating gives CASSLTAAREKLFF.